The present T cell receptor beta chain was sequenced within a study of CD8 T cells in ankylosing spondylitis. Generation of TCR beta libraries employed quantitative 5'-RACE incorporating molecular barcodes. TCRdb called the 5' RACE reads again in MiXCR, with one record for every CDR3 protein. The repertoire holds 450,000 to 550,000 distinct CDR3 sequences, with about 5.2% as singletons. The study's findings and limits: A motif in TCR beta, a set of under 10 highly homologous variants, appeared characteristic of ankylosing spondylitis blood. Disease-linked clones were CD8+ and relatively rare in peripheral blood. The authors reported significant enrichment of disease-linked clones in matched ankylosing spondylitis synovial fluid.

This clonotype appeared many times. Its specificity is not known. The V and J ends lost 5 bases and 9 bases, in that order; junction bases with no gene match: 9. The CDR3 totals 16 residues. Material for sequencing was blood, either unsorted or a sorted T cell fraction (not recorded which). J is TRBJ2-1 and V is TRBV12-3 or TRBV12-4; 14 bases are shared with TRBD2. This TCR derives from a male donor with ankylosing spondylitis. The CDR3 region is CASSPSGLAGVAEQFF. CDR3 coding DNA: TGTGCCAGCAGTCCCTCGGGACTAGCGGGAGTGGCTGAGCAGTTCTTC.